The 5 T cell receptor beta chains in this list originate from one sample, sequenced in a study. One entry per CDR3 protein, called by TCRdb with MiXCR from the RT-PCR reads. The sample carries about 680,000 distinct CDR3 sequences, approximately 14% recorded once. Sequencing was performed on memory CD4+ T cells from blood. These receptor sequences come from a female donor in good health, serving as a healthy control.

This clonotype was seen ten or more times. V is TRBV5-5 and J is TRBJ1-1, with a possible D match to TRBD1 (5 bases). This CDR3 is 15 amino acids long. Germline V CDR1 and CDR2: SGHKS, YYEKEE (reference sequence). V was trimmed by 4 bases and J by 0 bases, leaving 13 bases between them. This CDR3 is CASSVGGVLNTEAFF. The CDR3 DNA is TGTGCCAGCAGCGTGGGGGGGGTTTTGAACACTGAAGCTTTCTTT.

A few counts support this clonotype. The chain links TRBV28 to TRBJ2-7; the D gene is possibly TRBD1 (6 bases). The CDR3 has 13 residues. Trimming took off 5 bases at V and 3 bases at J, with 11 bases between the two ends. The germline CDR1 and CDR2 sequences are MDHEN and SYDVKM. This CDR3 reads CASSGQLDYEQYF. The CDR3 DNA is TGTGCCAGCAGTGGACAGCTGGACTACGAGCAGTACTTC.

The chain is built from TRBV6-2 or TRBV6-3 and TRBJ2-7, with 9 bases fitting TRBD2. The length of the CDR3 is 15 residues. V dropped 2 bases and J dropped 6; count of bases not matched to a gene: 8. Germline V gene data show CDR1 as MNHEY and CDR2 as SVGEGT. This CDR3 reads CASSYLGGRASEQYF. For the CDR3, the DNA is TGTGCCAGCAGTTACCTTGGCGGGAGGGCTTCCGAGCAGTACTTC.

This clonotype was found a few times. This rearrangement joins TRBV12-3 or TRBV12-4 to TRBJ2-3; no definite D call. This CDR3 spans 14 amino acids. Deletions cut 1 base from V and 5 bases from J, with 10 bases between. The CDR3 region is CASSLDTVRDTQYF. The CDR3 region has the DNA TGTGCCAGCAGTTTAGATACCGTCAGAGATACGCAGTATTTT.

This clonotype was detected many times. The chain joins TRBV10-3 to TRBJ2-5; 7 bases map to TRBD1. The CDR3 loop spans 13 amino acids. Looked up from germline, CDR1 is ENHRY and CDR2 is SYGVKD. With V trimmed by 6 bases and J by 5 bases, 6 bases remained unmatched. The CDR3 protein is CAIRGQRGETQYF. In DNA form, the CDR3 reads TGTGCCATCAGGGGACAGAGAGGGGAGACCCAGTACTTC.